The 29 T cell receptor beta chains reported below all come from one sample, sequenced in a study of cytomegalovirus exposure and HLA in healthy donors. The PCR made use of 60 Vbeta and 13 Jbeta primers. Libraries were prepared by immunoSEQ multiplex PCR; TCRdb keeps only in-frame clonotypes and omits some of them. Of fewer than 200,000 clones in the sample, about 86% were seen once. Sequences were obtained from PBMCs. The receptors here all came from a man aged 35 to 55 in good health and CMV-seropositive.

The chain uses TRBV5-4 and TRBJ2-3, with D unresolved. The CDR3 totals 13 residues. Germline V lookup: CDR1 SGHNT, CDR2 YYREEE (reference sequence). V dropped 5 bases and J dropped 6 bases, with 13 bases sitting between them. CDR3 bases: TGTGCCAGCAGTTGGCTGAGGTTCGATACGCAGTATTTT. Protein product: CASSWLRFDTQYF. The entire variable domain, with the rest obtained from reference TRBV5-4 and TRBJ2-3, is as follows: ETGVTQSPTHLIKTRGQQVTLRCSSQSGHNTVSWYQQALGQGPQFIFQYYREEENGRGNFPPRFSGLQFPNYSSELNVNALELDDSALYLCASSWLRFDTQYFGPGTRLTVL.

The chain combines TRBV14 with TRBJ2-7, with D maybe TRBD1 (5 bases). The ends were cut back, 4 bases at V and 3 bases at J, with 22 bases in the middle. The CDR3 loop spans 17 amino acids. Germline CDR1 reads SGHDN; CDR2 reads FVKESK. This CDR3 reads CASSPSWGRFGNYEQYF. DNA of the CDR3: TGTGCCAGCAGCCCCTCTTGGGGCAGGTTCGGAAACTACGAGCAGTACTTC.

The chain carries TRBV6-5 and TRBJ1-3; tentatively, D is TRBD1 (6 bases). The CDR3 runs 15 residues. CDR1 and CDR2 from the germline V gene are MNHEY and SVGAGI. Between the trimmed V and J ends, which lost 4 bases and 4 bases, there was a span of 14 bases. The CDR3 bases are TGTGCCAGCAGTTCGGGGGGCTTTGGCGGAAACACCATATATTTT. Protein product: CASSSGGFGGNTIYF.

The genes are TRBV6-6 and TRBJ2-5; no clear D. Germline CDR1 and CDR2: MNHNY and SVGAGI (reference sequence). Trimming took 7 bases from V and 3 from J, leaving 6 bases between them. The CDR3 has 11 residues. CDR3: CASTVKETQYF. The CDR3 DNA reads as TGTGCCAGCACGGTAAAAGAGACCCAGTACTTC.

CDR3: CASSDPRRSYGYTF. The CDR3 DNA reads as TGTGCCAGTAGTGACCCTCGCCGGAGTTATGGCTACACCTTC. J is TRBJ1-2 and V is TRBV19, with D unclear. Trimming removed 5 bases at V and 5 bases at J, with 15 bases between. Germline CDR1 and CDR2: LNHDA and SQIVND (reference sequence). CDR3 length: 14 amino acids.

J is TRBJ2-1 and V is TRBV5-4; 14 nucleotides align to TRBD2. V gave up 4 bases and J gave up 5 bases; unmatched junction bases: 2. Germline V gives CDR1 SGHNT, CDR2 YYREEE (reference sequence). This CDR3 contains 15 residues. CDR3 sequence: CASSRGLAGDNEQFF. The CDR3 DNA sequence: TGTGCCAGCAGCCGGGGACTAGCGGGAGACAATGAGCAGTTCTTC.

The rearrangement links TRBV2 to TRBJ2-3; D call uncertain. The length of the CDR3 is 14 residues. Trimming cost V 1 base and J 4 bases, with 9 bases left between them. Germline assignment: CDR1 SNHLY and CDR2 FYNNEI. The CDR3: CASSEERVPDTQYF. The CDR3 DNA reads TGTGCCAGCAGTGAAGAGAGAGTCCCAGATACGCAGTATTTT. The full variable domain, in which reference TRBV2 and TRBJ2-3 provide the parts outside the CDR3, is EPEVTQTPSHQVTQMGQEVILRCVPISNHLYFYWYRQILGQKVEFLVSFYNNEISEKSEIFDDQFSVERPDGSNFTLKIRSTKLEDSAMYFCASSEERVPDTQYFGPGTRLTVL.

The rearrangement links TRBV18 to TRBJ1-2; 9 nucleotides match TRBD1. The J segment lost 7 bases and the V segment lost 8 bases, leaving 32 bases of the junction unmatched. The CDR3 has 21 amino acids. Germline loops: CDR1 KGHSH, CDR2 LQKENI. In nucleotides, the CDR3 is TGTGCCAGCCGGGAACCGGGACAGGGTTTTTCAGAATCCCCCAAGGGTCCTGGCTACACCTTC. Encoded protein: CASREPGQGFSESPKGPGYTF. Supplemented by reference TRBV18 and TRBJ1-2, the full variable domain reads NAGVMQNPRHLVRRRGQEARLRCSPMKGHSHVYWYRQLPEEGLKFMVYLQKENIIDESGMPKERFSAEFPKEGPSILRIQQVVRGDSAAYFCASREPGQGFSESPKGPGYTFGSGTRLTVV.

This clone has more than one count but fewer than ten. The chain has TRBV11-2 and TRBJ2-1; the D gene is possibly TRBD2 (5 bases). Trimming stripped 3 bases from V and 7 bases from J, with 10 bases between. CDR1 and CDR2 (germline): SGHAT, FQNNGV. This CDR3 contains 13 residues. The CDR3 nucleotides are TGTGCCAGCAGCTTGGACTCATTGAATGAGCAGTTCTTC. Translation gives CASSLDSLNEQFF.

The V and J genes are TRBV23-1 and TRBJ1-5; 9 bases align to TRBD1. TRBV23-1 is annotated as an ORF whose role is uncertain. V shed 3 bases and J 2 bases; nucleotides not matched to a gene: 5. There are 16 residues in the CDR3. The CDR3 nucleotides are TGCGCCAGCAGTCAGGCCCGACAGGGGGGCAATCAGCCCCAGCATTTT. This codes for CASSQARQGGNQPQHF.

The genes are TRBV9 and TRBJ1-3; TRBD1 is a possible D gene (5 bases). CDR1 and CDR2 (germline): SGDLS, YYNGEE. Trimming stripped 5 bases from V and 2 bases from J, with 11 bases between. There are 14 residues in the CDR3. The CDR3 coding sequence is TGTGCCAGCAGTCGTACAGGCGCTGGAAACACCATATATTTT. As protein: CASSRTGAGNTIYF.

This clone was seen a handful of times. V usage is TRBV6-1 and J usage is TRBJ1-1; TRBD1 might be the D (5 bases). CDR1 is MNHNS and CDR2 is SASEGT in the germline V gene. The V gene lost 4 bases and the J gene lost 0 bases, with 15 bases spanning the gap. The length of the CDR3 is 16 residues. CDR3 sequence: CASSASRWGVNTEAFF. CDR3 DNA: TGTGCCAGCAGTGCCTCCAGATGGGGGGTGAACACTGAAGCTTTCTTT.

This clone showed up just once. This sequence joins TRBV15 and TRBJ2-5, with D possibly TRBD2 on 5 matching bases. Per germline, CDR1 LNHNV and CDR2 YYDKDF (reference sequence). V lost 7 bases, J lost 1 base, and 13 bases lay in between. This CDR3 is built from 14 residues. DNA for the CDR3: TGTGCCACCACCCTCAGCGGAGGCCAAGAGACCCAGTACTTC. This translates into CATTLSGGQETQYF.

The chain links TRBV14 to TRBJ2-5; D perhaps matches TRBD2 (5 bases). Germline V gives CDR1 SGHDN, CDR2 FVKESK. Trimming pared 5 bases from V and 5 bases from J, leaving 15 bases between. The CDR3 is made up of 14 amino acids. CDR3 sequence: CASSKLGVKETQYF. CDR3 bases: TGTGCCAGCAGCAAACTAGGAGTGAAGGAGACCCAGTACTTC.

This clone was observed once. J is TRBJ2-7 and V is TRBV28, with a tentative D call TRBD2 (6 bases). CDR1 MDHEN and CDR2 SYDVKM come from the germline V gene. This CDR3 has 12 residues. Trimming took 3 bases from V and 4 from J, leaving 7 bases between them. CDR3 protein: CASSFGTYEQYF. The CDR3 DNA is TGTGCCAGCAGTTTCGGGACTTACGAGCAGTACTTC.

This clone was observed a single time. The J gene is TRBJ2-1, the V gene TRBV6-5, with 9 bases that match TRBD1. CDR3 length: 15 amino acids. CDR1 and CDR2 (germline): MNHEY, SVGAGI. V lost 6 bases, J lost 3 bases, and 6 bases stayed unmatched. This CDR3 is CASRKTGGDYNEQFF. CDR3 bases: TGTGCCAGCAGGAAGACAGGGGGTGACTACAATGAGCAGTTCTTC.

This clone was found a few times. This CDR3 reads CASSHGLAGSYEQYF. The CDR3 DNA reads as TGCGCCAGCAGCCACGGACTAGCGGGAAGCTACGAGCAGTACTTC. V is TRBV4-3 and J is TRBJ2-7; 12 nucleotides line up with TRBD2. CDR1 LGHNA and CDR2 YSLEER come from the germline V gene. The CDR3 is made up of 15 amino acids. Trimming at V came to 3 bases and at J to 3 bases, leaving 3 bases not matched to a gene.

The genes are TRBV6-5 and TRBJ2-7; 11 nucleotides agree with TRBD2. This CDR3 spans 16 amino acids. CDR1 is MNHEY and CDR2 is SVGAGI in the germline V gene. The V and J ends lost 3 bases and 6 bases, in that order; junction bases with no gene match: 10. DNA for the CDR3: TGTGCCAGCAGTTATAGCGGGGGGCTAGCGGGAGGCGAGCAGTACTTC. It yields the protein CASSYSGGLAGGEQYF.

The gene calls are TRBV4-1 and TRBJ2-3; perhaps TRBD2 as D (6 bases). CDR1 is MGHRA, CDR2 YSYEKL, per germline. This CDR3 is 14 amino acids long. The ends were cut back, 2 bases at V and 3 bases at J, with 9 bases in the middle. The CDR3 region has the DNA TGCGCCAGCAGCCAATCGGGGGTTACAGATACGCAGTATTTT. Its protein is CASSQSGVTDTQYF.

This clone was observed a single time. V gene TRBV4-1 combines with J gene TRBJ1-4, with D unresolved. Germline loops: CDR1 MGHRA, CDR2 YSYEKL. V shed 0 bases and J shed 1 base, with 9 bases lying between them. The CDR3 length is 16 residues. The DNA for the CDR3 is TGCGCCAGCAGCCAAGATCCGACAATAACTAATGAAAAACTGTTTTTT. Amino acids: CASSQDPTITNEKLFF.

The rearrangement joins TRBV5-6 to TRBJ2-1; perhaps TRBD1 as D (5 bases). CDR1 and CDR2 from the germline V gene are SGHDT and YYEEEE. The CDR3 extends over 14 amino acids. Trimming pared 0 bases from V and 3 bases from J, leaving 7 bases between. CDR3 sequence (DNA): TGTGCCAGCAGCTTGGGAGACAGCTACAATGAGCAGTTCTTC. Translating gives CASSLGDSYNEQFF.

The chain couples TRBV6-5 to TRBJ1-3; 8 bases line up with TRBD1. V gave up 4 bases and J gave up 0 bases; unmatched junction bases: 5. Germline V CDR1 and CDR2: MNHEY, SVGAGI. CDR3 size: 16 residues. The CDR3 region is CASSSWTGSSGNTIYF. As DNA, the CDR3 is TGTGCCAGCAGTTCATGGACAGGGAGCTCTGGAAACACCATATATTTT.

Remarks on this clone: In the same sample, other DNA sequences code for this CDR3. This chain joins TRBV5-4 and TRBJ2-3; 8 nucleotides match TRBD2. V lost 0 bases and J lost 0; bases outside the gene matches: 3. This CDR3 region has 16 residues. Per the germline V gene, CDR1 is SGHNT and CDR2 is YYREEE (reference sequence). CDR3 loop: CASSLGAGVSTDTQYF. The CDR3, as DNA: TGTGCCAGCAGCTTGGGAGCGGGAGTAAGCACAGATACGCAGTATTTT.

V is TRBV28 and J is TRBJ1-1; possibly TRBD1 for D (5 bases). The CDR3 loop spans 17 amino acids. Trimming shortened V by 7 bases and J by 1 base, and 22 bases separated the two germline ends. CDR1 and CDR2 (germline): MDHEN, SYDVKM. This CDR3 is CASNPLFISGGNTEAFF. The CDR3 coding sequence is TGTGCCAGCAACCCCTTGTTTATCTCGGGGGGGAACACTGAAGCTTTCTTT.

This clone was seen only once. This chain uses TRBV28 with TRBJ1-5, with D perhaps TRBD1 (6 bases). V gave up 5 bases and J gave up 6 bases, with 14 bases separating them. Looked up from germline, CDR1 is MDHEN and CDR2 is SYDVKM. The CDR3 sequence is 14 residues long. The CDR3 region has the DNA TGTGCCAGCAGTCAAACAGGGATGGGTCAGCCCCAGCATTTT. Translated, it gives CASSQTGMGQPQHF.

The gene calls are TRBV29-1 and TRBJ2-7; TRBD1 agrees at 11 bases. After removal of 1 base from V and 5 bases from J, the junction contained 4 bases not matched to a gene. The CDR3 consists of 14 residues. Looked up from germline, CDR1 is SQVTM and CDR2 is ANQGSEA. The CDR3 region is CSVEVGTGGHEQYF. The DNA for the CDR3 is TGCAGCGTTGAAGTGGGGACAGGGGGGCACGAGCAGTACTTC.

V is TRBV2 and J is TRBJ2-7; 13 bases match TRBD2. Germline lookup yields CDR1 SNHLY and CDR2 FYNNEI. The CDR3 has 17 residues. V shed 6 bases and J 2 bases; nucleotides not matched to a gene: 10. The DNA of the CDR3 is TGTGCCAGCAGCGATGCGGGACTAGCGGGAAATCCCTACGAGCAGTACTTC. It translates to CASSDAGLAGNPYEQYF.

The J gene is TRBJ2-5, the V gene TRBV28; D call uncertain. The last part of the DNA fits TRBJ2-7 better; the J call may be wrong. The CDR3 extends over 12 amino acids. Per the germline V gene, CDR1 is MDHEN and CDR2 is SYDVKM. This chain's CDR3 is CASSMNYVEQYF. In nucleotides, the CDR3 is TGTGCCAGCAGCATGAACTACGTCGAGCAGTACTTC.

The rearrangement uses TRBV6-5 and TRBJ1-1, with a weak D call TRBD1 (5 bases). Trimming removed 6 bases from V and 1 base from J, with 12 bases in between. The CDR3 totals 14 residues. Germline V lookup: CDR1 MNHEY, CDR2 SVGAGI. CDR3 in DNA: TGTGCCAGCAGCCCCGGGCAGGGGAACACTGAAGCTTTCTTT. Residues: CASSPGQGNTEAFF.